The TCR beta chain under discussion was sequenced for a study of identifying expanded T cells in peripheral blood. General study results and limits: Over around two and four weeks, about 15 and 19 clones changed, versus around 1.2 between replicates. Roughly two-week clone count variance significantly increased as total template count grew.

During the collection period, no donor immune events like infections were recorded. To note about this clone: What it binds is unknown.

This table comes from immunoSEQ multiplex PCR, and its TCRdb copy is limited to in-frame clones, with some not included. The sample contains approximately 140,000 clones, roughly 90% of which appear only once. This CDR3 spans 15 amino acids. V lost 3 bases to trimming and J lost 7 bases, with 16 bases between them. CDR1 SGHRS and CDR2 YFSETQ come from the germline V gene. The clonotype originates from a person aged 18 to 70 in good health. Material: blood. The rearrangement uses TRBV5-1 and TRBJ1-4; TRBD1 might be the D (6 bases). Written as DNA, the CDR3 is TGCGCCAGCAGCTCCCCGAGAGGGGGGGGTGAAAAACTGTTTTTT. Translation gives CASSSPRGGGEKLFF.